This T cell receptor (beta chain) was identified during a study of CD8 T cells in ankylosing spondylitis. This clonotype has ten or more counts. The antigen is undetermined. Study observations and caveats: Matched ankylosing spondylitis synovial fluid reportedly contained a significantly enriched population of disease-linked clones.

In TCRdb, the 5' RACE reads were re-called with MiXCR into one record per CDR3 protein. Of more than 250,000 distinct CDR3 sequences listed, under 14% are singletons. Specimen: blood, either unsorted or a sorted T cell fraction (not recorded which). The receptor's source is a female donor with ankylosing spondylitis or in good health (not recorded which).

The CDR3 region has the DNA TGTGCCAGCAGTTCATTGGGCCTCTTATACGAGCAGTACTTC. Protein sequence: CASSSLGLLYEQYF. This chain links TRBV7-2 with TRBJ2-7; D call uncertain. Trimming pared 6 bases from V and 4 bases from J, leaving 16 bases between. The CDR3 totals 14 residues. Germline V lookup: CDR1 SGHTA, CDR2 FQGNSA.